This T cell receptor beta chain was recovered during a study of blood T cell repertoires in COVID-19. The wider study: From the United States, Italy and Spain came samples of acute and convalescent COVID-19.

TCRdb's copy holds only in-frame clones and misses some; the assay was immunoSEQ multiplex PCR. The table shows approximately 66,000 clones, with roughly 91% occurring only once. This clone turned up a few times. The sequenced material came from peripheral blood. The clonotype was recovered from a man between 60 and 75 years old with acute or convalescent COVID-19.

In nucleotides, the CDR3 is TGTGCCTGGAGCAGGGCTACCTACGAGCAGTACTTC. Amino acid sequence: CAWSRATYEQYF. The chain has TRBV30 and TRBJ2-7; D is perhaps TRBD1 (5 bases). Trimming removed 3 bases from V and 2 bases from J, with 8 bases in between. The CDR3 covers 12 residues. The germline V gene encodes CDR1 GTSNPN and CDR2 SVGIG (reference sequence).